The present T cell receptor beta chain was sequenced within a study of T cell responses to AZD1222 COVID-19 vaccine. Study conclusions and caveats: Unmutated variant regions are reportedly the target of nearly half of TCRs that are spike-specific.

This clone appeared once. Its antigen is not identified. Sequencing was performed with immunoSEQ multiplex PCR; in TCRdb, only in-frame clones are kept and a portion is missing. The sample holds some 110,000 clones, about four fifths seen once. The germline gives CDR1 LNHDA, CDR2 SQIVND (reference sequence). The CDR3 sequence is 15 residues long. The germline V and J ends were trimmed by 4 bases and 3 bases, with 13 bases remaining between them. This TCR came from an adult in good health. The chain combines TRBV19 with TRBJ1-3, with no clear D. Sample: peripheral blood, taken on day 0 of AZD1222 vaccination. The CDR3 sequence is CASSKAQTGGNTIYF. DNA for the CDR3: TGTGCCAGTAGTAAAGCTCAGACGGGTGGAAACACCATATATTTT.